The 22 T cell receptor beta chains presented below share a single source sample, sequenced in a study of blood T cell repertoires in COVID-19. Sequencing was performed with immunoSEQ multiplex PCR; in TCRdb, only in-frame clones are kept and a portion is missing. The table lists 23,000 or so clones, approximately 94% of them singletons. The material sequenced was peripheral blood. The receptor source for this set is a woman aged 45 to 65 with active COVID-19.

This clone came up once. The gene calls are TRBV7-6 and TRBJ2-3, with 10 bases fitting TRBD2. The CDR3 totals 16 residues. With 3 bases clipped from V and 4 bases from J, the junction kept 7 bases outside the gene matches. The germline CDR1 and CDR2 sequences are SGHVS and FNYEAQ. As DNA, the CDR3 is TGTGCCAGCAGCTTTAAGGCTAGCGGGGGTTCAGATACGCAGTATTTT. Translation: CASSFKASGGSDTQYF.

V is TRBV5-5 and J is TRBJ2-2; 10 nucleotides line up with TRBD2. This CDR3 spans 19 amino acids. The germline CDR1 and CDR2 sequences are SGHKS and YYEKEE (reference sequence). The J segment lost 5 bases and the V segment lost 0 bases, leaving 13 bases of the junction unmatched. CDR3 nucleotide sequence: TGTGCCAGCAGCTTGGCCGGCGTGGCTAGCGGGAGAAGAACCGGGGAGCTGTTTTTT. Translation gives CASSLAGVASGRRTGELFF.

CDR3 residues: CASSEGRPNYEQYF. CDR3 sequence (DNA): TGTGCCAGCAGTGAAGGGAGGCCGAACTACGAGCAGTACTTC. The chain couples TRBV6-1 to TRBJ2-7; D perhaps matches TRBD2 (5 bases). Germline CDR1 is MNHNS and CDR2 is SASEGT. V gave up 1 base and J gave up 3 bases, with 10 bases separating them. The CDR3 sequence is 14 residues long.

This rearrangement joins TRBV5-1 to TRBJ1-5, with D perhaps matching TRBD1 (5 bases). This CDR3 has 13 amino acids. V was clipped by 0 bases and J by 4 bases, with 5 bases between them. CDR1 and CDR2 from the germline V gene are SGHRS and YFSETQ. CDR3 region: CASSLGQNQPQHF. As DNA, the CDR3 is TGCGCCAGCAGCTTGGGACAGAATCAGCCCCAGCATTTT. The full variable domain, with the rest looked up from reference TRBV5-1 and TRBJ1-5, is KAGVTQTPRYLIKTRGQQVTLSCSPISGHRSVSWYQQTPGQGLQFLFEYFSETQRNKGNFPGRFSGRQFSNSRSEMNVSTLELGDSALYLCASSLGQNQPQHFGDGTRLSIL.

V gene TRBV5-3 combines with J gene TRBJ2-1; TRBD2 might be the D (6 bases). TRBV5-3 is an ORF, with its function uncertain. The CDR3 is made up of 15 amino acids. The V end lost 0 bases, the J end lost 3 bases, and 10 bases lay between the germline ends. CDR3 in DNA: TGTGCCAGAAGCTTGGTCGGGGGAGGCTACAATGAGCAGTTCTTC. This gives the protein CARSLVGGGYNEQFF.

The gene calls are TRBV6-5 and TRBJ1-1; D remains ambiguous. The CDR3 loop spans 14 amino acids. CDR1 and CDR2 (germline): MNHEY, SVGAGI. Trimming shortened V by 7 bases and J by 0 bases, and 12 bases separated the two germline ends. The CDR3 DNA is TGTGCCAGCATCCAAGCAGGCATGAACACTGAAGCTTTCTTT. Translated, it gives CASIQAGMNTEAFF.

V and J are TRBV24-1 and TRBJ1-3; no firm D call. V was pared by 9 bases and J by 0 bases, with 5 bases between. The CDR3 has 12 amino acids. Germline V lookup: CDR1 KGHDR, CDR2 SFDVKD. This CDR3 reads CATASSGNTIYF. The CDR3 DNA reads as TGTGCCACCGCCAGCTCTGGAAACACCATATATTTT.

The sample holds a few counts of this clone. The gene calls are TRBV7-8 and TRBJ2-2; 13 nucleotides match TRBD2. This CDR3 spans 18 amino acids. Looked up from germline, CDR1 is SGHVS and CDR2 is FQNEAQ. The V and J ends lost 3 bases and 4 bases, in that order; junction bases with no gene match: 8. CDR3: CASSLGLAGPMGTGELFF. Written as DNA, the CDR3 is TGTGCCAGCAGCTTGGGACTAGCGGGGCCCATGGGCACCGGGGAGCTGTTTTTT.

CDR3 nucleotides: TGTGCCAGCAGCCAGGCTACAGGGGAGGAAGCTTTCTTT. Residues: CASSQATGEEAFF. The chain carries TRBV4-2 and TRBJ1-1, with 7 bases fitting TRBD1. Germline V gene sequence: CDR1 LGHNA, CDR2 YNFKEQ. The CDR3 spans 13 residues. The junction had 6 bases not matched to a gene; V was cut back by 3 bases and J by 8 bases.

The DNA of the CDR3 is TGTGCCAGCAGCTCGGGGGTCGATAGGCGCAATCAGCCCCAGCATTTT. It encodes CASSSGVDRRNQPQHF. V usage is TRBV7-9 and J usage is TRBJ1-5; D might be TRBD1 (5 bases). CDR3 length: 16 amino acids. V lost 4 bases and J 2 bases, leaving 15 bases between the germline ends. Looked up from germline, CDR1 is SEHNR and CDR2 is FQNEAQ (reference sequence).

The chain combines TRBV19 with TRBJ2-3, with 7 bases fitting TRBD1. This CDR3 has 15 residues. Losses at the gene ends were 3 bases for V and 5 bases for J; bases not matched to a gene: 8. Per germline, CDR1 LNHDA and CDR2 SQIVND (reference sequence). The CDR3 protein is CASSMGQGVIDTQYF. In DNA, the CDR3 is TGTGCCAGTAGTATGGGCCAGGGGGTTATAGATACGCAGTATTTT.

This clone has a single count. The chain is built from TRBV24-1 and TRBJ2-3; tentatively, D is TRBD2 (5 bases). This CDR3 contains 15 residues. Trimming stripped 2 bases from V and 1 base from J, with 9 bases between. Per the germline V gene, CDR1 is KGHDR and CDR2 is SFDVKD. The CDR3 protein is CATSDYSGGTDTQYF. The CDR3 nucleotides are TGTGCCACCAGTGATTATTCCGGGGGCACAGATACGCAGTATTTT.

This chain joins TRBV19 and TRBJ2-5, with D maybe TRBD2 (7 bases). The germline V gene encodes CDR1 LNHDA and CDR2 SQIVND (reference sequence). V lost 7 bases to trimming and J lost 4 bases, with 19 bases between them. The CDR3 contains 15 residues. The CDR3 bases are TGTGCCAGTACGGTGGTAGGGGGGGCCTCAGAGACCCAGTACTTC. Translation gives CASTVVGGASETQYF.

As to this clone: A junction end diverges from the germline sequence, so it may reflect a read error. This rearrangement joins TRBV27 to TRBJ2-5; 7 bases are a match to TRBD2. This CDR3 comprises 13 residues. In germline, CDR1 is MNHEY, CDR2 SMNVEV (reference sequence). The CDR3 is CAGRRLAEETQYF. The CDR3 region has the DNA TGTGCCGGCAGGCGGCTAGCGGAAGAGACCCAGTACTTC.

This sequence joins TRBV2 and TRBJ2-7; TRBD1 matches at 9 bases. The CDR3 contains 16 residues. With V trimmed by 3 bases and J by 1 base, 7 bases remained unmatched. The germline CDR1 and CDR2 sequences are SNHLY and FYNNEI. The chain's CDR3 is CASSEGEGQGSYEQYF. In DNA form, the CDR3 reads TGTGCCAGCAGTGAGGGTGAGGGACAGGGATCCTACGAGCAGTACTTC.

The rearrangement uses TRBV11-3 and TRBJ2-1, with D maybe TRBD2 (5 bases). Trimming cost V 3 bases and J 3 bases, with 6 bases left between them. CDR1 and CDR2 from the germline V gene are SGHNT and YENEEA. This CDR3 region has 13 residues. CDR3 bases: TGTGCCAGCAGCTTGGGAGTCTACAATGAGCAGTTCTTC. Residues: CASSLGVYNEQFF.

This clone was observed a handful of times. V usage is TRBV9 and J usage is TRBJ1-6; possible D gene TRBD1, 5 bases. The CDR3 sequence is 15 residues long. CDR1 is SGDLS, CDR2 YYNGEE, per germline. Trimming cost V 0 bases and J 5 bases, with 9 bases left between them. CDR3 coding DNA: TGTGCCAGCAGCGTAGGCGACAGAGATAATTCACCCCTCCACTTT. This gives the protein CASSVGDRDNSPLHF.

This clone was found once. This chain connects TRBV7-9 to TRBJ2-5, with D possibly matching TRBD2 (5 bases). The V and J ends lost 2 bases and 1 base respectively, with 14 bases between them. The CDR3 has 16 residues. CDR1 SEHNR and CDR2 FQNEAQ come from the germline V gene (reference sequence). CDR3 nucleotide sequence: TGTGCCAGCAGCTTACAACTAGAATCCCCCCAAGAGACCCAGTACTTC. Its protein is CASSLQLESPQETQYF.

V gene TRBV28 combines with J gene TRBJ2-3; 7 bases map to TRBD1. The CDR3 has 16 amino acids. In germline, CDR1 is MDHEN, CDR2 SYDVKM. V lost 5 bases, J lost 2 bases, and 10 bases stayed unmatched. The CDR3 coding sequence is TGTGCCAGCAGTACTGGACAGGCGCTTTCCACAGATACGCAGTATTTT. Protein: CASSTGQALSTDTQYF. Together with reference TRBV28 and TRBJ2-3, the CDR3 gives the full variable domain: DVKVTQSSRYLVKRTGEKVFLECVQDMDHENMFWYRQDPGLGLRLIYFSYDVKMKEKGDIPEGYSVSREKKERFSLILESASTNQTSMYLCASSTGQALSTDTQYFGPGTRLTVL.

In the case of this clone: One junction end does not reproduce the germline sequence, and a read error may be involved. V and J are TRBV24-1 and TRBJ1-2; TRBD1 matches at 8 bases. The CDR3 has 13 residues. Germline values: CDR1 KGHDR, CDR2 SFDVKD. The CDR3 loop reads CATSDSAETGVSF. CDR3 DNA sequence: TGTGCCACCAGTGATTCTGCGGAGACAGGGGTTTCCTTC.

The chain employs TRBV3-1 (or the pseudogene TRBV3-2) and TRBJ2-7, with 8 nucleotides matching TRBD2. The germline V gene encodes CDR1 LGHDT and CDR2 YNNKEL (reference sequence). This CDR3 comprises 13 residues. V trimming: 4 bases; J trimming: 7 bases; junction bases outside the gene matches: 6. CDR3 sequence: CASSLGPGGEQYV. CDR3 coding DNA: TGTGCCAGCAGCCTGGGGCCGGGGGGGGAGCAGTACGTC.

The V call is TRBV6-5, the J call TRBJ2-1, with 12 positions matching TRBD2. The CDR3 length is 15 residues. V shed 4 bases, J shed 7 bases, and the junction held 5 bases outside the gene matches. CDR1 is MNHEY and CDR2 is SVGAGI in the germline V gene. CDR3 DNA sequence: TGTGCCAGCAGTTTGACTAGCGGGAGTATAAATGAGCAGTTCTTC. Its protein is CASSLTSGSINEQFF.